A single sample gave rise to the 14 T cell receptor beta chains below, sequenced in a study of T cells in localized non-small cell lung cancer. Here immunoSEQ multiplex PCR was the method, and the copy in TCRdb shows in-frame clones only, minus some. This sample yields tens of thousands of clones, of which about 83% are seen a single time; around 7.9% belongs to the top ten. Specimen: PBMCs, collected before any cancer treatment. These receptor sequences come from a man aged 40 to 75 with stage II lung adenocarcinoma.

The genes are TRBV9 and TRBJ2-5; 9 bases match TRBD2. The length of the CDR3 is 14 residues. Germline trimming cut 3 bases from V and 4 bases from J; bases unmatched to any gene: 4. Germline V CDR1 and CDR2: SGDLS, YYNGEE. DNA for the CDR3: TGTGCCAGCAGCGCGGGACTAGCTGGAGAGACCCAGTACTTC. Encoded protein: CASSAGLAGETQYF. The full variable domain, its missing parts supplied by reference TRBV9 and TRBJ2-5, is DSGVTQTPKHLITATGQRVTLRCSPRSGDLSVYWYQQSLDQGLQFLIQYYNGEERAKGNILERFSAQQFPDLHSELNLSSLELGDSALYFCASSAGLAGETQYFGPGTRLLVL.

The CDR3 bases are TGCGCCAGCAGCTTGGATCAGGGCGGCACCGGGGAGCTGTTTTTT. Amino acid sequence: CASSLDQGGTGELFF. The rearrangement uses TRBV5-1 and TRBJ2-2; D is possibly TRBD1 (5 bases). Trimming cost V 0 bases and J 4 bases, with 10 bases left between them. The germline gives CDR1 SGHRS, CDR2 YFSETQ. This CDR3 spans 15 amino acids.

The V and J genes are TRBV13 and TRBJ2-7; the D is unclear. V lost 2 bases, J lost 2 bases, and 7 bases lay in between. The germline V gene has CDR1 PRHDT and CDR2 FYEKMQ (reference sequence). The CDR3 has 13 residues. For the CDR3, the DNA is TGTGCCAGCAGCTTACGGATAACCTACGAGCAGTACTTC. It yields the protein CASSLRITYEQYF.

The gene calls are TRBV29-1 and TRBJ2-7, with TRBD2 matching 7 bases. The CDR3 totals 14 residues. Germline CDR1 is SQVTM and CDR2 is ANQGSEA. V shed 6 bases, J shed 1 base, and the junction held 9 bases outside the gene matches. For the CDR3, the DNA is TGCAGCGTGGGGGGGGGATTAGCGTCCTACGAGCAGTACTTC. Protein sequence: CSVGGGLASYEQYF.

The chain is built from TRBV6-1 and TRBJ2-7; TRBD1 matches at 8 bases. The V gene end was trimmed by 2 bases and the J gene end by 0 bases; junction bases not matched to a gene: 6. The V gene's germline CDR1 is MNHNS and CDR2 SASEGT. The CDR3 consists of 16 residues. CDR3 DNA: TGTGCCAGCAGTGAAAGACAGGGGATAAGCTCCTACGAGCAGTACTTC. Translation: CASSERQGISSYEQYF.

The V gene is TRBV7-9, the J gene TRBJ2-7; TRBD2 might be the D (6 bases). Deletions cut 5 bases from V and 5 bases from J, with 10 bases between. In germline, CDR1 is SEHNR, CDR2 FQNEAQ (reference sequence). The CDR3 has 12 amino acids. The CDR3 here is CASSALANEQYF. CDR3 nucleotide sequence: TGTGCCAGCAGCGCCCTAGCGAACGAGCAGTACTTC.

The gene calls are TRBV6-5 and TRBJ2-7, with 9 positions matching TRBD1. Germline V gene sequence: CDR1 MNHEY, CDR2 SVGAGI. The CDR3 sequence is 13 residues long. V was clipped by 7 bases and J by 3 bases; unmatched bases: 4. CDR3 region: CASTKGQGYEQYF. CDR3 in DNA: TGTGCCAGCACCAAGGGACAGGGCTACGAGCAGTACTTC.

This sequence joins TRBV28 and TRBJ2-7; 10 bases line up with TRBD2. This CDR3 contains 15 residues. CDR1 is MDHEN, CDR2 SYDVKM, per germline. The V and J ends lost 6 bases and 7 bases, in that order; junction bases with no gene match: 12. The CDR3 nucleotides are TGTGCCAGCAGACTCCTAGCGGGAGAAAGTGAAGAGCAGTACTTC. Translating it yields CASRLLAGESEEQYF.

The rearrangement uses TRBV7-2 and TRBJ2-7; the D is unclear. Germline assignment: CDR1 SGHTA and CDR2 FQGNSA. V was clipped by 5 bases and J by 3 bases, with 23 bases between them. The CDR3 extends over 17 amino acids. The CDR3 region is CASSPGGAGLGSYEQYF. The CDR3 DNA follows: TGTGCCAGCAGCCCCGGCGGTGCTGGGTTGGGTAGCTACGAGCAGTACTTC.

V and J are TRBV12-5 and TRBJ1-5, with 8 bases that match TRBD1. This CDR3 is built from 18 residues. The trim removed 0 bases at V and 4 bases at J, leaving 11 bases unmatched. Germline V gives CDR1 LGHNT, CDR2 FRNRAP. CDR3 sequence (DNA): TGTGCTAGTGGTTTGGTACCCCCTTTAACAGGGGGTAATCAGCCCCAGCATTTT. This sequence encodes CASGLVPPLTGGNQPQHF. Using reference TRBV12-5 and TRBJ1-5 for the parts outside the CDR3, the full variable domain is DARVTQTPRHKVTEMGQEVTMRCQPILGHNTVFWYRQTMMQGLELLAYFRNRAPLDDSGMPKDRFSAEMPDATLATLKIQPSEPRDSAVYFCASGLVPPLTGGNQPQHFGDGTRLSIL.

This clone has more than one count but fewer than ten. This chain links TRBV19 with TRBJ2-7; TRBD1 agrees at 9 bases. This CDR3 region has 14 residues. The trim removed 7 bases at V and 6 bases at J, leaving 10 bases unmatched. CDR1 is LNHDA and CDR2 is SQIVND in the germline V gene (reference sequence). Written as DNA, the CDR3 is TGTGCCAGTAAAAGAGAGGGACAGGGCGGCGAGCAGTACTTC. Translation: CASKREGQGGEQYF.

V gene TRBV6-6 combines with J gene TRBJ2-1; 11 bases match TRBD2. Germline loops: CDR1 MNHNY, CDR2 SVGAGI (reference sequence). This CDR3 is built from 15 residues. Trimming took 5 bases from V and 8 from J; bases not matched to a gene: 8. The CDR3 protein is CASSRLAGSLDEQFF. The CDR3 DNA reads as TGTGCCAGCAGTAGACTAGCGGGAAGCCTCGATGAGCAGTTCTTC.

The CDR3 sequence is CASSFFGGKDYEQYF. CDR3 in DNA: TGTGCCAGCAGCTTCTTCGGTGGCAAGGACTACGAGCAGTACTTC. The V and J genes are TRBV7-2 and TRBJ2-7; D unclear. Trimming shortened V by 3 bases and J by 3 bases, and 15 bases separated the two germline ends. The CDR3 sequence is 15 residues long. Germline loops: CDR1 SGHTA, CDR2 FQGNSA.

This clone occurred a few times. The chain has TRBV6-5 and TRBJ2-1, with D possibly being TRBD1 (5 bases). CDR1 is MNHEY, CDR2 SVGAGI, per germline. This CDR3 is built from 13 residues. The V gene lost 5 bases and the J gene lost 11 bases, with 16 bases spanning the gap. The CDR3 here is CASSRRTLTQQFF. The CDR3 DNA reads as TGTGCCAGCAGTCGTAGGACACTCACTCAGCAGTTCTTC.